The 20 T cell receptor beta chains presented below share a single source sample, sequenced in a study of synovial regulatory T cells in juvenile arthritis. The protocol was immunoSEQ multiplex PCR, while the TCRdb copy is restricted to in-frame clones and leaves out a portion. The data include approximately 9,300 clones; the top ten clones carry less than 0.75%. The sequenced sample was Treg cells from blood. Stated subset: remaining (HLA-DR-negative) circulating blood Treg cells. The source of these receptors is a donor aged 2-35 years with juvenile idiopathic arthritis.

This chain uses TRBV5-4 with TRBJ1-3; TCRdb's assignment of TRBD1 cannot be checked, as there is no DNA. The CDR3 is 14 residues long. No DNA sequence was recorded. Per germline, CDR1 SGHNT and CDR2 YYREEE (reference sequence). CDR3 sequence reads: CASSSTGGGNTIYF.

The chain uses TRBV5-1 and TRBJ2-1; the TCRdb D gene call, TRBD2, has no DNA to confirm it. Germline-derived CDR1 and CDR2 are SGHRS and YFSETQ. The CDR3 contains 16 residues. The DNA sequence is not available. The chain's CDR3 is CASSFRGEGSYNEQFF.

The CDR3 loop is CASSSRLAVITDTQYF. V usage is TRBV13 and J usage is TRBJ2-3; TCRdb picks TRBD2, but there is no DNA to check that call. This CDR3 has 16 amino acids. The DNA is unrecorded. Germline V CDR1 and CDR2: PRHDT, FYEKMQ (reference sequence). Full variable domain (outside the CDR3, taken from reference TRBV13 and TRBJ2-3): AAGVIQSPRHLIKEKRETATLKCYPIPRHDTVYWYQQGPGQDPQFLISFYEKMQSDKGSIPDRFSAQQFSDYHSELNMSSLELGDSALYFCASSSRLAVITDTQYFGPGTRLTVL.

The chain is built from TRBV28 and TRBJ1-1. The CDR3 extends over 16 amino acids. This entry has no DNA. Germline CDR1 is MDHEN and CDR2 is SYDVKM. The CDR3 protein is CASSFRGAGGNTEAFF. Based on the CDR3 plus reference TRBV28 and TRBJ1-1, the full variable domain is DVKVTQSSRYLVKRTGEKVFLECVQDMDHENMFWYRQDPGLGLRLIYFSYDVKMKEKGDIPEGYSVSREKKERFSLILESASTNQTSMYLCASSFRGAGGNTEAFFGQGTRLTVV.

The rearrangement joins TRBV18 to TRBJ2-7; TCRdb reports TRBD1, a call that lacks DNA to check it against. Germline loops: CDR1 KGHSH, CDR2 LQKENI. The CDR3 sequence is 15 residues long. The protein alone is recorded here. CDR3: CASSPRTGQIYEQYV.

The chain recombines TRBV10-3 with TRBJ1-2; TCRdb's assignment of TRBD1 cannot be checked, as there is no DNA. CDR1 and CDR2 (germline): ENHRY, SYGVKD. There are 14 residues in the CDR3. Only the protein is on record. This CDR3 is CATADRTSNYGYTF.

The chain has TRBV5-4 and TRBJ1-4; TCRdb returns TRBD1, unconfirmable since there is no DNA. The CDR3 length is 14 residues. Only the protein sequence is given. In germline, CDR1 is SGHNT, CDR2 YYREEE (reference sequence). The CDR3: CASSSGQGNEKLFF.

The rearrangement joins TRBV5-6 to TRBJ1-2. Germline loops: CDR1 SGHDT, CDR2 YYEEEE. The CDR3 covers 14 residues. No DNA is listed. The CDR3 is CASSLVLANYGYTF.

This chain joins TRBV19 and TRBJ1-5; there is no DNA to check the TCRdb D call of TRBD1. The CDR3 spans 15 residues. Only the protein is on record. Germline V lookup: CDR1 LNHDA, CDR2 SQIVND (reference sequence). CDR3 amino acids: CASSYFGTGGPPQHF.

The chain joins TRBV7-9 to TRBJ1-2; TCRdb selects TRBD1, and the lack of DNA leaves this call unchecked. CDR3 length: 11 residues. No coding sequence is recorded. Germline CDR1 and CDR2: SEHNR and FQNEAQ (reference sequence). The CDR3 reads CASSLDRLGAF.

The J gene is TRBJ2-3, the V gene TRBV5-1; the TRBD2 assignment by TCRdb is unverifiable without DNA. The CDR3 is 16 amino acids. A DNA sequence was not provided. Germline CDR1 reads SGHRS; CDR2 reads YFSETQ. CDR3 residues: CASSQGLAGGHDTQYF.

This rearrangement joins TRBV19 to TRBJ2-1. This CDR3 comprises 11 residues. No DNA is given. The V gene's germline CDR1 is LNHDA and CDR2 SQIVND (reference sequence). The CDR3: CASSIGNEQFF.

The rearrangement joins TRBV10-3 to TRBJ2-1; the TCRdb D gene call, TRBD2, has no DNA to confirm it. Germline assignment: CDR1 ENHRY and CDR2 SYGVKD. The CDR3 is made up of 14 amino acids. Only the protein is available. The CDR3 is CAISGAGGHNEQFF.

The chain employs TRBV6-5 and TRBJ2-3; the TRBD2 assignment by TCRdb is unverifiable without DNA. Per germline, CDR1 MNHEY and CDR2 SVGAGI. CDR3 size: 15 residues. No DNA appears here. CDR3 residues: CASSRSGPSTDTQYF.

V and J are TRBV5-1 and TRBJ1-1. The germline V gene has CDR1 SGHRS and CDR2 YFSETQ. The CDR3 spans 13 residues. Only the protein is available. The CDR3 sequence is CASRSGMNTEAFF.

This rearrangement joins TRBV19 to TRBJ1-4; the TRBD1 assignment by TCRdb is unverifiable without DNA. Germline V CDR1 and CDR2: LNHDA, SQIVND (reference sequence). CDR3 length: 15 amino acids. No DNA appears here. The CDR3 reads CASSIGQSTNEKLFF.

This rearrangement joins TRBV28 to TRBJ2-3; TCRdb indicates TRBD1, and absent DNA this call remains unverified. The CDR3 has 16 amino acids. No DNA is listed. Germline-derived CDR1 and CDR2 are MDHEN and SYDVKM. The CDR3 spells CASSLGQGALADTQYF.

The rearrangement links TRBV7-2 to TRBJ2-2; TCRdb designates TRBD2, a call that cannot be tested without DNA. The CDR3 has 16 amino acids. The DNA is not on file. The germline V gene encodes CDR1 SGHTA and CDR2 FQGNSA. CDR3 loop: CASSLSKGLGGGELFF.

J is TRBJ1-3 and V is TRBV19; the TCRdb call, TRBD1, lacks DNA for checking. The CDR3 is made up of 12 amino acids. The DNA is not on file. Per germline, CDR1 LNHDA and CDR2 SQIVND (reference sequence). The CDR3 reads CASRGPGNTIYF.

This chain connects TRBV6-6 to TRBJ1-3; with no DNA, the TCRdb D assignment of TRBD1 cannot be verified. Germline loops: CDR1 MNHNY, CDR2 SVGAGI (reference sequence). The CDR3 contains 14 residues. A DNA sequence was not provided. The CDR3: CASRDRGPGNTIYF.